The subject of this entry is one TCR beta chain. This clone's antigen is unknown. No base-level quality is on record; no much larger clone is a single base apart. This sample stems from a study of cytomegalovirus exposure and HLA in healthy donors (dated by TCRdb to about 2017). Regarding the complete study: An earlier analysis of 587 of the donors reported 276 Gb of sequence data and 117 million unique TCR beta sequences obtained from some 200 million T cells. Roughly 300 gigabases of sequencing data and 91 million or so unique TCR sequences made up an early release that covered 500 to 650 HLA-typed donors. Among the roughly 400 genotyped donors, more than 70% belonged to the genetic ancestry cluster associated with self-reported Caucasian donors. The study aimed to test whether cataloging public T cell receptors could reveal signatures of past pathogen exposure. The study used immunosequencing to profile the T cell repertoires of 670 or so subjects and linked those repertoires to cytomegalovirus serostatus. Along with the roughly 610-subject first cohort, a separate validation cohort of over a hundred different subjects was used. High-throughput TCR immunosequencing, statistical association of individual TCRs with disease status, and machine learning were combined to predict cytomegalovirus infection status. A later analysis re-examined previously published TCR beta repertoires from more than 600 donors and added high-resolution HLA genotyping to investigate patterns of TCR occurrence. Rather than using new phenotypic data, the later analysis identified candidate immune exposures from TCR beta sequences and from how often those sequences occurred across donors. An earlier analysis of 587 of the donors used high-throughput TCR beta sequencing to judge whether each TCR beta V gene segment behaved as functional or pseudogenic. Donor age, sex, ethnicity and CMV serostatus were collected together with the repertoire data. A later genetic analysis took genome-wide SNP genotypes for about three fifths of the roughly 700 donors and used that subset as a discovery cohort. Every repertoire in the discovery cohort had been generated on one and the same sequencing platform. Both class I and class II loci were covered by HLA typing, at four-digit resolution. The number of typed donors differed by locus: about 629-630 for A, B, C, DRB1 and DQB1; approximately 520 for DQA1; approximately 610 for DPA1; and roughly 450 for DPB1. Several DR-DQ haplotypes were handled as single units for association and clustering because linkage in the cohort was strong. On average, approximately 250,000 unique TCR beta nucleotide sequences were sequenced per donor among some 420 genotyped donors of the cohort, with roughly 18% of those sequences being non-productive.

The cohort was made up of about 670 healthy bone marrow donors. At the time of sampling, all cohort members were nominally healthy, though unrecorded immune exposures were likely present. The donor was CMV seronegative and was included in the group of 352 seronegative cohort members. A peripheral blood sample was collected from each donor, and TCR beta sequencing was performed on peripheral blood mononuclear cells. Genomic DNA extraction from the blood cell samples was performed with the Qiagen DNeasy Blood Extraction Kit. Results and caveats for the whole study, not just this receptor: Only TCR beta chains were sequenced in this cohort, and the absence of alpha or paired-chain data limited detectable features. Because HLA typing was missing for some donors at each locus, association tests included only the typed subset. At a false discovery rate of 0.05, a later analysis linked 16,951 TCR beta sequences to specific HLA alleles. A few of the identified cytomegalovirus-associated TCR beta chains were confirmed in vitro to be specific for cytomegalovirus antigens. The classifier was reported to diagnose cytomegalovirus status with high specificity and sensitivity in both the original cohort and the validation cohort. Some IMGT-functional V segments, including TRBV6-2 and TRBV6-3, could not be told apart with the 87-base-pair reads, so those segments were excluded. The authors suggested that the approach could potentially be extended to other disease states and immunological phenotypes. The earlier analysis of approximately 560 of the donors excluded roughly 17 rarely observed V segments, including chromosome 9 orphons, because counts were too low. An earlier analysis of some 560 of the donors showed that most TCR beta V segments appeared in productive rearrangements either about 87% or about 30% of the time, which broadly matched IMGT annotations. A further reported finding was that TCR beta sequences accurately predicted the HLA-A and HLA-B alleles for most subjects in the first cohort. The presence/absence analyses assumed that sequencing depth was roughly uniform across donors, and that assumption may not be true. The only immune exposure information available for the cohort was CMV serostatus. According to a later analysis, TCR association rates differed among HLA loci, with DRB1 alleles showing the most associated TCRs and HLA-C alleles showing the fewest. A later genetic analysis reported fewer N-insertions in productive TCRs among donors in an Asian-associated ancestry cluster than the roughly 650-donor mean. When HLA alleles, especially DR and DQ, strongly co-occurred, attributing TCR associations to individual alleles was difficult. A cluster of highly shared sequence variants was judged likely to represent a technical artifact of the sequencing pipeline. Correlated functional status among segregating V segments might be attributable to linkage disequilibrium, but an unknown experimental factor could not be ruled out. The study gave a list of about 170 TCR beta chains associated with cytomegalovirus. Most CMV-associated TCR beta chains appeared to be HLA-restricted in a later analysis, and the HLA associations seemed to be driven largely by CMV exposure. In a later genetic analysis, a missense DCLRE1C variant was associated with V-gene and J-gene trimming of TCR beta chains, and the association was replicated in an independent cohort. Across donors, most TCR sequences were observed very rarely, whereas some public TCRs were present in many individuals. A later analysis reported that several top co-occurrence clusters appeared linked to parvovirus B19, influenza, CMV and Epstein-Barr virus. A later analysis found that HLA-associated TCR beta chains were more clonally expanded and had lower generation probabilities than equally common non-associated chains.

Trimming leaves V shorter by 4 bases and J shorter by 5 bases, with the junction holding 13 bases beyond the gene matches. Taken from the germline V gene (reference sequence), the CDR1 and CDR2 loops are PRHDT and FYEKMQ. The CDR3 spans 17 residues, from the cysteine through the phenylalanine. Only CDR3 DNA remains: 51 bases, in frame from the first base. The library was generated by the immunoSEQ multiplex PCR assay. For the multiplex PCR, a mixture combining 60 forward primers for TCR Vbeta segments and 13 reverse primers for TCR Jbeta segments was used. The CDR3 region of rearranged TCR beta genes was amplified from genomic DNA by a multiplex PCR assay. On the Illumina HiSeq System, the amplified TCR beta libraries were sequenced as 87-base-pair reads. In the original analysis: A later analysis counted some 74 million unique TCR beta chains across the 650 to 700 repertoires, and 9.5 million to 11 million of these chains were shared by at least two donors. To remove PCR and sequencing errors, raw reads were error-corrected and collapsed into unique sequences using a nearest-neighbor algorithm that merged closely related sequences. To assign V, D and J gene segments, CDR3 sequences were aligned to IMGT reference sequences. Each retained sequence needed at least a six-nucleotide match to both a V gene segment and a J gene segment. Rearrangements were classified as productive when the CDR3 lacked stop codons and remained in frame with V and J, and all other rearrangements were classified as non-productive. CDR3 was defined according to IMGT convention as the region running from the second conserved V-encoded cysteine to the conserved J-encoded phenylalanine. The earlier analysis of about 610 of the donors excluded sequences that lacked an unambiguous match to a single V gene segment. In an earlier analysis of about 590 of the donors, a V segment was called functional when productive rearrangements were above 56.7%, and segregating when the standard deviation between donors exceeded 5%. A statistical classification framework was built to diagnose cytomegalovirus status from the catalog of TCR beta chain sequences. In a later analysis, TCR nucleotide sequences were compared against IMGT/GENE-DB human TR gene sequences so that V and J genes could be assigned. In a later analysis, CDR3 sequences and most-parsimonious VDJ recombination scenarios were assigned using the TCRdist pipeline. In a later analysis, each TCR beta chain was defined by its CDR3 amino acid sequence together with its V-gene family, and reads without a unique V-gene family were excluded. In a later analysis, nearly 600 highly shared, low-generation-probability nucleotide sequences were removed to address suspected cross-contamination and a sequencing artifact. In a later analysis, a clonal expansion index was calculated for each public chain from normalized within-repertoire ranks of inferred template counts. In a later analysis, generation probabilities were computed with a VDJ recombination model fitted to out-of-frame rearrangements, and the resulting probabilities were checked against IGoR. In a later analysis, hypergeometric tests were used to score TCR-TCR, TCR-HLA and TCR-CMV co-occurrence, with a repertoire-size bias correction applied to TCR pairs. False discovery rates were estimated in a later analysis by permuting HLA or CMV assignments 20 times. In a later analysis, co-occurring TCRs were grouped using DBSCAN, with TCRdist sequence similarity added in when clustering inside HLA-allele-positive subsets. For co-occurrence clustering, repertoires with fewer than 30,000 or more than 120,000 public chains were excluded, along with roughly 5 repertoires with anomalous nucleotide sharing. TCRdb carries this immuneACCESS record with in-frame sequences only. Its versions omit some clonotypes, under half of them owing to an unresolved V gene in the studies checked, with the rest unexplained. V and J calls and clone size are as listed in that table; D and trimming were resolved from the DNA. Recorded for this sample are 120,000 or so clones; 80% of them occurred a single time. The ten largest clonotypes hold 1% of the sample.

This TCR was sampled from a man between 35 and 55 years old in good health and CMV-seronegative. This receptor chain uses TRBV13 and TRBJ2-7; TRBD1 matches 11 bases in the middle. Sequenced material: PBMCs. The nucleotide sequence reads as follows: TGTGCCAGCAGCTCCAGGGGGGGGACAGGGGGAGAAGACGAGCAGTACTTC. Translated, this gives CASSSRGGTGGEDEQYF.